These T cell receptor beta chains were read from a single sample in a study of blood T cell repertoires in COVID-19. Data came from immunoSEQ multiplex PCR; TCRdb stores just in-frame clones and leaves some out. This table has more than 350,000 clones, 88% appearing once. Sequencing used PBMCs or T cells enriched from blood (not recorded which). The receptors come from a woman aged 18 to 35 who had been exposed to COVID-19. The CDR3 runs from the conserved cysteine through the conserved F or W. D genes are given only for firm matches. The size of a clone is reported for some rows only, either as once, few or many, or as a class for expanded clones.

j_gene	v_gene	abundance	d_gene	CDR3nt	CDR3aa
TRBJ2-7	TRBV9	NA	NA	TGTGCCAGCAGCGTAGATATTAGCCGCCACGAGCAGTACTTC	CASSVDISRHEQYF
TRBJ1-5	TRBV7-9	NA	NA	TGTGCCAGCAGCTTCGGGGGGCTAGAGTCCCAGCATTTT	CASSFGGLESQHF
TRBJ2-3	TRBV24-1	NA	NA	TGTGCCACCAGTGAGGGGCCTCTGAGCACAGATACGCAGTATTTT	CATSEGPLSTDTQYF
TRBJ2-5	TRBV18	NA	TRBD2	TGTGCCAGCTCACTGACTAGCGGGGGGCAAGAGACCCAGTACTTC	CASSLTSGGQETQYF
TRBJ2-7	TRBV5-1	NA	NA	TGCGCCAGCAGCCGGGCGGAACAGGGAATCCCCTACGAGCAGTACTTC	CASSRAEQGIPYEQYF
TRBJ1-6	TRBV7-8	NA	NA	TGTGCCAGCAGCTTAGGAGTCACCCAATCACCCCTCCACTTT	CASSLGVTQSPLHF
TRBJ1-1	TRBV18	once	TRBD1	TGTGCCAGCTCGAGGGACAGGAAGAACACTGAAGCTTTCTTT	CASSRDRKNTEAFF
TRBJ2-2	TRBV5-1	NA	TRBD1	TGCGCCAGCACTAGGACAGGGGACACCGGGGAGCTGTTTTTT	CASTRTGDTGELFF
TRBJ1-6	TRBV4-2	few	NA	TGTGCCAGCAGCCAATATAGGAGCAATTCACCCCTCCACTTT	CASSQYRSNSPLHF
TRBJ1-2	TRBV7-8	once	TRBD1	TGTGCCAGCAGCCTCATGGGACAGGGGATCTATGGCTACACCTTC	CASSLMGQGIYGYTF
TRBJ1-1	TRBV28	NA	TRBD1	TGTGCCAGCAGCGGACAGGGGGCCGCCACTGAAGCTTTCTTT	CASSGQGAATEAFF
TRBJ1-1	TRBV4-2	NA	NA	TGTGCCAGCAGCCAGCAGACAGGCTCCACTGAAGCTTTCTTT	CASSQQTGSTEAFF
TRBJ1-1	TRBV24-1	NA	NA	TGTGCCACCAGTGATTCTCGGGGCACTGAAGCTTTCTTT	CATSDSRGTEAFF
TRBJ1-4	TRBV4-1	NA	NA	TGCGCCAGCAGCCAAGATCCCGCAGGGAATGAAAAACTGTTTTTT	CASSQDPAGNEKLFF
TRBJ2-7	TRBV4-3	once	NA	TGCGCCAGCAGCCAAGATAATCTCAGGGTGAGGGAGCAGTACTTC	CASSQDNLRVREQYF
TRBJ2-5	TRBV7-8	NA	TRBD2	TGTGCCAGCAGCGGGGGACTAGCGGGTAAAGAGACCCAGTACTTC	CASSGGLAGKETQYF
TRBJ1-2	TRBV5-5	NA	TRBD1	TGTGCCAGCAGGACGACAGGGGCCTATGGCTACACCTTC	CASRTTGAYGYTF
TRBJ1-6	TRBV7-9	once	NA	TGTGCCAGCATCGACAGCTCCTATAATTCACCCCTCCACTTT	CASIDSSYNSPLHF
TRBJ1-1	TRBV15	NA	NA	TGTGCCACCAGCAGAGATACGTCCGGCACTGAAGCTTTCTTT	CATSRDTSGTEAFF
TRBJ1-2	TRBV6-4	NA	TRBD1	TGTGCCAGCAGTGGCAGGGGGCTCTATGGCTACACCTTC	CASSGRGLYGYTF
TRBJ1-6	TRBV7-2	NA	TRBD1	TGTGCCAGCAGCTCTGACAGGGGGCAGGCCGGTAATTCACCCCTCCACTTT	CASSSDRGQAGNSPLHF
TRBJ2-1	TRBV6-5	NA	TRBD1	TGTGCCAGCAGTTACTCTTGGGACAGCGCATCGGTTGGGCAGTTCTTC	CASSYSWDSASVGQFF
TRBJ1-4	TRBV7-9	NA	TRBD1	TGTGCCAGCAGCTCCTGGACAGGGGGCACTAATGAAAAACTGTTTTTT	CASSSWTGGTNEKLFF
TRBJ1-2	TRBV7-9	NA	NA	TGTGCCAGCAGCCGGAACCGGGACACAAGTTCTAACTATGGCTACACCTTC	CASSRNRDTSSNYGYTF
TRBJ2-7	TRBV7-6	NA	NA	TGTGCCAGCAGCTTAGCGCAAGGGGGATCCTACGAGCAGTACTTC	CASSLAQGGSYEQYF
TRBJ2-7	TRBV19	NA	TRBD1	TGTGCCAGTAGTACCGGACAGGGTGGACTATCCTACGAGCAGTACTTC	CASSTGQGGLSYEQYF
TRBJ2-1	TRBV4-2	NA	TRBD2	TGTGCCAGCAGCCAAGATGAAGAGACTAGCGGGAGAGAGCAGTTCTTC	CASSQDEETSGREQFF
TRBJ1-2	TRBV19	NA	NA	TGTGCCAGTAACAACGGAGTCTATGGCTACACCTTC	CASNNGVYGYTF
TRBJ2-3	TRBV2	NA	TRBD2	TGTGCCAGCCAACTAGCGGGAGTGAACACAGATACGCAGTATTTT	CASQLAGVNTDTQYF
TRBJ2-7	TRBV27	NA	NA	TGTGCCAGCTCCCCCCTGGGGGCCGGCGAGCAGTACTTC	CASSPLGAGEQYF
TRBJ1-1	TRBV20-1	NA	NA	TGCAGAGGGGGGGCGCATACTGAAGCTTTCTTT	CRGGAHTEAFF
TRBJ1-1	TRBV5-6	NA	NA	TGTGCCAGCAGCTTGGGGCAGGCCATGAACACTGAAGCTTTCTTT	CASSLGQAMNTEAFF
TRBJ2-1	TRBV29-1	few	TRBD1	TGCAGCCTAACCGGGACAGGGGCGGTGTTGCAGTTCTTC	CSLTGTGAVLQFF
TRBJ1-2	TRBV28	few	NA	TGTGCCAGCAGTTTCCCGGGAAAGGGTTTGGGTTATGGCTACACCTTC	CASSFPGKGLGYGYTF
TRBJ2-7	TRBV4-1	NA	TRBD2	TGCGCCAGCAGCCTCCAAGGGCTAGCGGTCTACGAGCAGTACTTC	CASSLQGLAVYEQYF
TRBJ1-5	TRBV28	NA	TRBD1	TGTGCCAGCAGTTTGACAGGGGGAACTCAGCCCCAGCATTTT	CASSLTGGTQPQHF
TRBJ2-3	TRBV18	NA	NA	TGTGCCAGCTTAATTACAGATACGCAGTATTTT	CASLITDTQYF
TRBJ1-1	TRBV7-2	NA	NA	TGTGCCAGCAGCGTAGGGTGGCAGGGGAACACTGAAGCTTTCTTT	CASSVGWQGNTEAFF
TRBJ1-1	TRBV4-3	NA	NA	TGCGCCAGCAGCCAACGGGGTTATGAAGCTTTCTTT	CASSQRGYEAFF
TRBJ1-1	TRBV5-6	few	NA	TGTGCCAGCAGCCCCTGGACAGACATGAACACTGAAGCTTTCTTT	CASSPWTDMNTEAFF
TRBJ1-1	TRBV9	NA	NA	TGTGCCAGCAGCCCCCCTTTGGGCGCATCTGAAGCTTTCTTT	CASSPPLGASEAFF
TRBJ2-5	TRBV6-5	NA	NA	TGTGCCAGCAGTTACTCGCAGGTCCACCAAGAGACCCAGTACTTC	CASSYSQVHQETQYF
TRBJ2-7	TRBV14	NA	TRBD2	TGTGCCAGCAGCCAAGGAGCGGGAGGAAACGAGCAGTACTTC	CASSQGAGGNEQYF
TRBJ1-2	TRBV6-2/TRBV6-3	once	TRBD1	TGTGCCAGCAGTTACGCTAAGACAGGGGACGGTGGCTACACCTTC	CASSYAKTGDGGYTF
TRBJ2-3	TRBV4-3	once	NA	TGCGCCAGCAGCCAAGTCTCCGGCACAGATACGCAGTATTTT	CASSQVSGTDTQYF
TRBJ1-1	TRBV10-2	once	NA	TGCGCCAGCAGTGCCGTCAACACTGAAGCTTTCTTT	CASSAVNTEAFF
TRBJ1-4	TRBV27	NA	TRBD1	TGTGCCAGCAGTTTCAGGGGGCAAACCCCCAATGAAAAACTGTTTTTT	CASSFRGQTPNEKLFF
TRBJ1-1	TRBV6-5	once	NA	TGTGCCAGCAGTTACTCGAAGTTAACAGCTAACACTGAAGCTTTCTTT	CASSYSKLTANTEAFF